This TCR beta chain was profiled in a study of CD8 T cells in Susac syndrome. The wider study: There were Susac syndrome patients who were therapy-naive at blood draw, others on corticosteroids, and others on intravenous immunoglobulin alone.

The sequenced target, TCR beta, came from blood CD8+ and CD4+ T cells. The diagnostic criteria were recently defined, and patients with Susac syndrome met them for definite or probable disease. Reverse transcription of roughly 0.5 to 1 ug RNA was carried out with random hexamers. TCR beta CDR3 was amplified by immunoSEQ multiplex PCR. This amplification extended across 54 Vbeta and 13 Jbeta segments. TCRdb independently ran MiXCR on the immunoSEQ multiplex PCR reads; one entry per CDR3 protein. The table includes 150,000 to 200,000 distinct CDR3 sequences, 94% detected once. Sequencing was performed on CD4+ T cells from PBMCs. The receptor comes from a human donor with Susac syndrome.

CDR3 sequence: CASSLGRSNQPQHF. Here the CDR3 DNA reads TGTGCCAGCAGCTTGGGAAGGAGCAATCAGCCCCAGCATTTT. V is TRBV5-6 and J is TRBJ1-5, with D unclear. This CDR3 contains 14 residues. Germline V gene data show CDR1 as SGHDT and CDR2 as YYEEEE. The V and J ends lost 0 bases and 1 base respectively, with 5 bases between them. Complete variable domain (other parts from reference TRBV5-6 and TRBJ1-5): DAGVTQSPTHLIKTRGQQVTLRCSPKSGHDTVSWYQQALGQGPQFIFQYYEEEERQRGNFPDRFSGHQFPNYSSELNVNALLLGDSALYLCASSLGRSNQPQHFGDGTRLSIL.